This T cell receptor beta chain derives from a study of cytomegalovirus exposure and HLA in healthy donors. Findings and caveats of the study: According to a later analysis, most TCR beta chains associated with CMV appeared HLA-restricted. The sole available immune exposure information was CMV serostatus.

V trimming: 3 bases; J trimming: 1 base; junction bases outside the gene matches: 6. CDR1 is SGDLS, CDR2 YYNGEE, per germline. The length of the CDR3 is 16 residues. Regarding this clone: Its target is unknown.

PCR was performed using 60 Vbeta and 13 Jbeta primers. Here immunoSEQ multiplex PCR was the method, and the copy in TCRdb shows in-frame clones only, minus some. The data show approximately 160,000 clones, about 76% seen once. The TCR comes from a woman between 40 and 55 years old in good health and CMV-seropositive. Sequenced material: PBMCs. The chain combines TRBV9 with TRBJ1-4, with TRBD1 matching 7 bases. CDR3 protein: CASSARDSRTNEKLFF. CDR3 in DNA: TGTGCCAGCAGCGCGAGGGACAGCCGAACTAATGAAAAACTGTTTTTT.